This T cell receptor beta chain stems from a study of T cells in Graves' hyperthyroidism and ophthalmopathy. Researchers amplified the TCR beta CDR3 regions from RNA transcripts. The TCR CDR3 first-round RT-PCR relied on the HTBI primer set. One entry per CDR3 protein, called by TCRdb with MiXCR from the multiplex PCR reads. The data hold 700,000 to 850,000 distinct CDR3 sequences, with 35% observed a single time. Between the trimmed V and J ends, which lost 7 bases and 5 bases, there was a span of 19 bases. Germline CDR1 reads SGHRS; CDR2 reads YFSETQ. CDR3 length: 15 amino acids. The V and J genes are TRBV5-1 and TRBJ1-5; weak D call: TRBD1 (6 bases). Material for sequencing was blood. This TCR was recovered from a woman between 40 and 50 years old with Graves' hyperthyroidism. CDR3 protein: CASRFSPGADQPQHF. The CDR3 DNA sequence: TGCGCCAGCCGTTTCTCGCCAGGGGCCGATCAGCCCCAGCATTTT.